Below are 18 T cell receptor beta chains sequenced from a single sample in a study of OX40 agonist ivuxolimab in advanced cancers. Profiled with immunoSEQ multiplex PCR; TCRdb holds only in-frame clones, not every one. The sample lists fewer than 40,000 clones, over 80% seen once, with about a fifth in the top ten. This material consisted of CD4+ or CD8+ T cells sorted from blood, taken in a trial of the OX40 agonist ivuxolimab. Receptors were obtained from an adult with an advanced solid tumor such as melanoma, head and neck, liver or kidney cancer.

This clone was observed once. The chain couples TRBV28 to TRBJ2-2, with TRBD1 identical over 8 bases. The trim removed 3 bases at V and 1 base at J, leaving 4 bases unmatched. This CDR3 has 16 residues. The V gene's germline CDR1 is MDHEN and CDR2 SYDVKM. CDR3 in DNA: TGTGCCAGCAGTTTGGGTGGGACAGGGAACACCGGGGAGCTGTTTTTT. Its protein product is CASSLGGTGNTGELFF.

CDR3: CASTIERETVSGNTIYF. The CDR3, as DNA: TGTGCCAGCACCATTGAACGGGAAACAGTCTCTGGAAACACCATATATTTT. This sequence joins TRBV5-8 and TRBJ1-3; the D is unclear. CDR3 length: 17 residues. V was pared by 6 bases and J by 0 bases, with 19 bases between. Germline values: CDR1 SGHTS, CDR2 YDEGEE.

The chain uses TRBV28 and TRBJ1-4; no clear D. The V gene's germline CDR1 is MDHEN and CDR2 SYDVKM. The CDR3 is made up of 16 amino acids. V gave up 1 base and J gave up 2 bases, with 11 bases separating them. The CDR3 is CASSLYAVATNEKLFF. The CDR3 DNA sequence: TGTGCCAGCAGTTTATACGCGGTGGCGACTAATGAAAAACTGTTTTTT.

In this sample, this clone turned up once. The rearrangement uses TRBV5-5 and TRBJ2-7; 8 bases are a match to TRBD1. This CDR3 is 14 amino acids long. J gave up 3 bases and V 5 bases, and 7 bases lay outside the gene matches. CDR1 SGHKS and CDR2 YYEKEE come from the germline V gene (reference sequence). CDR3 in amino acids: CASRAGTGIYEQYF. CDR3 coding DNA: TGTGCCAGCAGGGCCGGGACAGGAATCTACGAGCAGTACTTC.

This clone was observed a single time. This chain uses TRBV19 with TRBJ1-4, with no clear D. The V gene's germline CDR1 is LNHDA and CDR2 SQIVND (reference sequence). V lost 1 base and J 4 bases, leaving 7 bases between the germline ends. CDR3 length: 14 amino acids. CDR3 sequence reads: CASSIGDYNEKLFF. The CDR3 DNA reads TGTGCCAGTAGTATAGGAGACTATAATGAAAAACTGTTTTTT.

V usage is TRBV28 and J usage is TRBJ1-2; a weak D match, TRBD1 (5 bases). The germline gives CDR1 MDHEN, CDR2 SYDVKM. This CDR3 spans 12 amino acids. Trimming took 3 bases from V and 8 from J, leaving 10 bases between them. CDR3 sequence reads: CASSLEGWGYTF. The DNA of the CDR3 is TGTGCCAGCAGTTTGGAGGGGTGGGGCTACACCTTC.

The V and J genes are TRBV15 and TRBJ2-1, with D hard to call. The CDR3 has 11 amino acids. V lost 3 bases, J lost 6 bases, and 3 bases lay in between. From germline, CDR1 is LNHNV and CDR2 YYDKDF (reference sequence). DNA of the CDR3: TGTGCCACCAGCAGCCGCAATGAGCAGTTCTTC. Translating it yields CATSSRNEQFF.

The J gene is TRBJ2-1, the V gene TRBV5-1, with 7 nucleotides matching TRBD2. After removal of 1 base from V and 1 base from J, the junction contained 5 bases not matched to a gene. From germline, CDR1 is SGHRS and CDR2 YFSETQ. This CDR3 is 16 amino acids long. The CDR3 reads CASSLFQRESYNEQFF. The CDR3, as DNA: TGCGCCAGCAGCTTGTTCCAGCGGGAATCCTACAATGAGCAGTTCTTC.

The V gene is TRBV29-1, the J gene TRBJ2-5, with 8 bases matching TRBD2. This CDR3 region has 16 residues. Trimming cost V 2 bases and J 0 bases; bases outside gene matches: 8. Germline V gene data show CDR1 as SQVTM and CDR2 as ANQGSEA. The CDR3 spells CSVELQRGLYQETQYF. In nucleotides, the CDR3 is TGCAGCGTTGAATTGCAGCGGGGGTTGTACCAAGAGACCCAGTACTTC.

As to this clone: At the DNA level, this CDR3 is encoded by other sequences in the same sample as well. The chain joins TRBV27 to TRBJ1-3; 7 bases align to TRBD1. This CDR3 spans 15 amino acids. CDR1 and CDR2 from the germline V gene are MNHEY and SMNVEV (reference sequence). Trimming took 6 bases from V and 0 from J; bases not matched to a gene: 5. The CDR3 spells CASSADRSSGNTIYF. CDR3 in DNA: TGTGCCAGCAGCGCGGACAGGTCCTCTGGAAACACCATATATTTT.

The chain employs TRBV4-2 and TRBJ1-2; D is possibly TRBD1 (6 bases). V lost 5 bases to trimming and J lost 3 bases, with 10 bases between them. Germline V CDR1 and CDR2: LGHNA, YNFKEQ. This CDR3 region has 13 residues. CDR3 sequence reads: CASSLGGDYGYTF. The CDR3 DNA is TGTGCCAGCAGCTTAGGGGGGGACTATGGCTACACCTTC.

The chain employs TRBV19 and TRBJ2-3; 11 bases line up with TRBD2. The V gene's germline CDR1 is LNHDA and CDR2 SQIVND (reference sequence). Germline trimming cut 5 bases from V and 5 bases from J; bases unmatched to any gene: 9. The CDR3 contains 16 residues. For the CDR3, the DNA is TGTGCCAGTAGTCCCTCGACTAGCGGGATTGTAGATACGCAGTATTTT. Its protein is CASSPSTSGIVDTQYF.

The chain has TRBV2 and TRBJ2-5; D gene ambiguous. The germline V gene has CDR1 SNHLY and CDR2 FYNNEI. The CDR3 totals 12 residues. Trimming cost V 7 bases and J 7 bases, with 13 bases left between them. Here the CDR3 reads CASTSPPGTQYF. CDR3 in DNA: TGTGCCAGCACAAGCCCCCCAGGGACCCAGTACTTC. The full variable domain, in which reference TRBV2 and TRBJ2-5 provide the parts outside the CDR3, is EPEVTQTPSHQVTQMGQEVILRCVPISNHLYFYWYRQILGQKVEFLVSFYNNEISEKSEIFDDQFSVERPDGSNFTLKIRSTKLEDSAMYFCASTSPPGTQYFGPGTRLLVL.

This clone was counted a single time. The genes are TRBV4-1 and TRBJ1-6; D uncertain. The CDR3 contains 15 residues. The germline V gene encodes CDR1 MGHRA and CDR2 YSYEKL. V was trimmed by 0 bases and J by 10 bases, leaving 13 bases between them. The DNA for the CDR3 is TGCGCCAGCAGCCAAGAGGGGATCCTAGAGTCACCCCTCCACTTT. It codes for CASSQEGILESPLHF.

DNA of the CDR3: TGTGCCAGTAGTGGGAGGGGGAACACTGAAGCTTTCTTT. As protein: CASSGRGNTEAFF. This chain joins TRBV19 and TRBJ1-1, with D tentatively TRBD1 (5 bases). Trimming took 5 bases from V and 1 from J, leaving 8 bases between them. The CDR3 consists of 13 residues. The germline V gene encodes CDR1 LNHDA and CDR2 SQIVND (reference sequence).

This clone was counted between two and nine times. The chain uses TRBV5-5 and TRBJ1-4; 10 nucleotides align to TRBD1. The CDR3 is 16 residues long. CDR1 and CDR2 (germline): SGHKS, YYEKEE (reference sequence). V gave up 2 bases and J gave up 4 bases; unmatched junction bases: 5. CDR3 protein: CASSFPGQGDNEKLFF. The CDR3 coding sequence is TGTGCCAGCAGCTTTCCCGGACAGGGGGATAATGAAAAACTGTTTTTT.

The gene calls are TRBV28 and TRBJ1-1; D gene uncertain. Germline V gene lookup returns CDR1 MDHEN and CDR2 SYDVKM. The CDR3 extends over 11 amino acids. The V end lost 7 bases, the J end lost 10 bases, and 13 bases lay between the germline ends. CDR3 coding DNA: TGTGCCAGCACCACGGCCCATGGAGCTTTCTTT. Translating it yields CASTTAHGAFF.

The chain recombines TRBV9 with TRBJ2-6; D is unclear. V was shortened by 0 bases and J by 2 bases, with 6 bases between the two germline ends. This CDR3 contains 15 residues. Germline V gene sequence: CDR1 SGDLS, CDR2 YYNGEE. The CDR3 bases are TGTGCCAGCAGCGTAGAAGCCGCTGGGGCCAACGTCCTGACTTTC. Its protein product is CASSVEAAGANVLTF.